This T cell receptor beta chain is drawn from a study of blood T cell repertoires in COVID-19. Overall study context: Acute and convalescent COVID-19 specimens originated in the United States, Italy and Spain. PBMCs, B-cell-depleted T cells, or T cells were the source of the cDNA or gDNA that made up the material.

Per the original methods: Reference gene primer amplification gave estimated nucleated cell counts. The repertoire was sequenced with immunoSEQ multiplex PCR; TCRdb's copy has only in-frame clones and lacks some. V, J and clone size derive from that table, while D and trimming were established from the DNA sequence. The table lists 100,000 to 150,000 clones, 60% to 80% of them singletons, with 6% in the top ten. Trimming left V 3 bases short and J 9 bases short, with 9 bases between. Germline V gene sequence: CDR1 SGHAT, CDR2 FQNNGV. The CDR3 totals 13 residues. One Seattle source followed patients from active infection through their disease course.

This TCR was recovered from an elderly man with COVID-19, enrolled during active disease. The V call is TRBV11-2, the J call TRBJ1-6; D is undetermined. Sequencing used peripheral blood. The CDR3 DNA reads as TGTGCCAGCAGCTTTCAAGAGCGTTCACCCCTCCACTTT. Translating gives CASSFQERSPLHF.